The 23 T cell receptor beta chains reported below all come from one sample, sequenced in a study of beta chain features in type 1 diabetes. Study-wide points: Shorter TCRB CDR3s, moderately but significantly so, were found in Type 1 diabetes patients in all four CD4+ subsets.

Every bit of the isolated RNA underwent reverse transcription, so sequencing read expressed TCRB transcripts. Profiled with immunoSEQ multiplex PCR; TCRdb holds only in-frame clones, not every one. Of hundreds of thousands of clones listed, about 14% were seen once; the top ten hold roughly 0.04%. The antigens of these receptors remain unknown. The sequencing input was naive CD4+ T cells from blood. The receptor set was obtained from a man aged 18 to 29 with type 1 diabetes.

This chain uses TRBV25-1 with TRBJ1-5; tentative D call: TRBD1 (5 bases). The V gene's germline CDR1 is MGHDK and CDR2 SYGVNS. Trimming removed 11 bases from V and 5 bases from J, with 19 bases in between. This CDR3 spans 14 amino acids. The CDR3 sequence: CAGYSGSGDQPQHF. CDR3 nucleotide sequence: TGTGCCGGCTATTCAGGGTCTGGCGATCAGCCCCAGCATTTT.

This clone was counted only a few times. The gene calls are TRBV23-1 and TRBJ1-5; no reliable D call. TRBV23-1 is annotated as an ORF whose role is uncertain. Trimming shortened V by 0 bases and J by 2 bases, and 14 bases separated the two germline ends. This CDR3 has 17 residues. CDR3: CASSQSGKGFGNQPQHF. In DNA form, the CDR3 reads TGCGCCAGCAGTCAATCGGGGAAGGGATTCGGCAATCAGCCCCAGCATTTT.

This clone was detected a few times. Other DNA sequences within the sample encode an identical CDR3. V usage is TRBV18 and J usage is TRBJ2-3; D ambiguous. Germline loops: CDR1 KGHSH, CDR2 LQKENI. The CDR3 spans 11 residues. Trimming removed 3 bases at V and 6 bases at J, with 4 bases between. CDR3 residues: CASSPGDTQYF. CDR3 coding DNA: TGTGCCAGCTCACCGGGTGATACGCAGTATTTT.

This clone was observed a handful of times. The chain has TRBV9 and TRBJ2-1; 12 positions agree with TRBD1. Per germline, CDR1 SGDLS and CDR2 YYNGEE. The V and J ends lost 0 bases and 6 bases, in that order; junction bases with no gene match: 4. The length of the CDR3 is 16 residues. The chain's CDR3 is CASSVAGQGAGNEQFF. The CDR3 nucleotides read TGTGCCAGCAGCGTAGCGGGACAGGGGGCCGGCAATGAGCAGTTCTTC.

The rearrangement joins TRBV4-2 to TRBJ2-7; TRBD2 is a possible D gene (6 bases). CDR3 length equals 15 residues. The germline V gene has CDR1 LGHNA and CDR2 YNFKEQ. Trimming removed 2 bases at V and 1 base at J, with 12 bases between. The CDR3 sequence is CASSQQGGISYEQYF. As DNA, the CDR3 is TGTGCCAGCAGCCAACAGGGAGGAATTTCCTACGAGCAGTACTTC.

The chain carries TRBV2 and TRBJ1-5, with unresolved D. V dropped 3 bases and J dropped 0 bases, with 6 bases sitting between them. The CDR3 spans 14 residues. Germline V lookup: CDR1 SNHLY, CDR2 FYNNEI. CDR3 residues: CASSEMDSNQPQHF. Here the CDR3 DNA reads TGTGCCAGCAGTGAGATGGATAGCAATCAGCCCCAGCATTTT.

This clone was recorded a few times. CDR3 protein: CASSFGAGRADTQYF. CDR3 bases: TGTGCCAGCAGCTTTGGTGCGGGGAGGGCAGATACGCAGTATTTT. This chain joins TRBV7-3 and TRBJ2-3; 7 bases line up with TRBD2. The CDR3 spans 15 residues. Looked up from germline, CDR1 is SGHTA and CDR2 is FQGTGA. V shed 3 bases and J 4 bases; nucleotides not matched to a gene: 7.

This clone was counted only a few times. The chain joins TRBV21-1 to TRBJ1-4. TRBV21-1 is a pseudogene. CDR3 length: 13 residues. CDR3 coding DNA: TGTGCCAGCAGCTCTCCCCCTAGGGAAAAACTGTTTTTT. It codes for CASSSPPREKLFF.

The chain employs TRBV25-1 and TRBJ2-5; a weak D match, TRBD1 (5 bases). Germline values: CDR1 MGHDK, CDR2 SYGVNS. This CDR3 has 15 amino acids. V was clipped by 0 bases and J by 7 bases, with 15 bases between them. Written as DNA, the CDR3 is TGTGCCAGCAGTGAATATCAGGGTATCTTTGGGACCCAGTACTTC. It specifies CASSEYQGIFGTQYF.

This clone was found a few times. At the DNA level, this CDR3 is encoded by other sequences in the same sample as well. The V and J genes are TRBV7-2 and TRBJ2-1, with TRBD2 identical over 9 bases. J was trimmed by 2 bases and V by 1 base; bases with no gene match: 3. The CDR3 contains 16 residues. Germline loops: CDR1 SGHTA, CDR2 FQGNSA. Here the CDR3 reads CASSLVGGGAYNEQFF. The CDR3 region has the DNA TGTGCCAGCAGCTTAGTTGGCGGGGGGGCCTACAATGAGCAGTTCTTC.

The chain has TRBV29-1 and TRBJ2-7, with D perhaps matching TRBD1 or TRBD2 (5 bases each). This CDR3 has 11 amino acids. Germline-derived CDR1 and CDR2 are SQVTM and ANQGSEA. The V end lost 4 bases, the J end lost 3 bases, and 7 bases lay between the germline ends. The CDR3, as DNA: TGCAGCGTTGGGGACGGCTACGAGCAGTACTTC. Its protein product is CSVGDGYEQYF.

The genes are TRBV7-2 and TRBJ2-5; unclear D gene. Between the trimmed V and J ends, which lost 9 bases and 2 bases, there was a span of 13 bases. This CDR3 has 13 residues. Per the germline V gene, CDR1 is SGHTA and CDR2 is FQGNSA. CDR3 sequence reads: CASRAGPQETQYF. Here the CDR3 DNA reads TGTGCCAGTCGGGCCGGTCCGCAAGAGACCCAGTACTTC.

This clone was counted between two and nine times. The rearrangement uses TRBV6-5 and TRBJ2-7; D gene ambiguous. Trimming took 5 bases from V and 0 from J, leaving 11 bases between them. Germline-derived CDR1 and CDR2 are MNHEY and SVGAGI. The CDR3 has 14 residues. This CDR3 reads CASSLSSSSYEQYF. For the CDR3, the DNA is TGTGCCAGCAGTCTATCTAGTTCCTCCTACGAGCAGTACTTC.

This chain joins TRBV30 and TRBJ1-2, with D perhaps matching TRBD1 (6 bases). The CDR3 has 14 amino acids. V was trimmed by 3 bases and J by 4 bases, leaving 15 bases between them. In germline, CDR1 is GTSNPN, CDR2 SVGIG (reference sequence). The CDR3 region is CAWSGGGSSYGYTF. The CDR3 DNA sequence: TGTGCCTGGAGCGGAGGGGGATCCTCCTATGGCTACACCTTC. The full variable domain, with the rest looked up from reference TRBV30 and TRBJ1-2, is SQTIHQWPATLVQPVGSPLSLECTVEGTSNPNLYWYRQAAGRGLQLLFYSVGIGQISSEVPQNLSASRPQDRQFILSSKKLLLSDSGFYLCAWSGGGSSYGYTFGSGTRLTVV.

V gene TRBV9 combines with J gene TRBJ1-3, with D unclear. V was clipped by 0 bases and J by 1 base, with 2 bases between them. The CDR3 runs 13 residues. Germline CDR1 reads SGDLS; CDR2 reads YYNGEE. The CDR3 reads CASSVESGNTIYF. The CDR3 DNA follows: TGTGCCAGCAGCGTAGAGTCTGGAAACACCATATATTTT.

This clone occurred a few times. The genes are TRBV19 and TRBJ1-1; D ambiguous. The CDR3 sequence is 13 residues long. Trimming pared 5 bases from V and 0 bases from J, leaving 7 bases between. Germline V lookup: CDR1 LNHDA, CDR2 SQIVND (reference sequence). CDR3 in DNA: TGTGCCAGTAGTCTTCTAATGAACACTGAAGCTTTCTTT. Translated: CASSLLMNTEAFF.

The chain is built from TRBV4-2 and TRBJ2-7; 11 bases agree with TRBD2. Trimming removed 4 bases from V and 4 bases from J; junction bases left unmatched: 6. The length of the CDR3 is 15 residues. Germline V gene data show CDR1 as LGHNA and CDR2 as YNFKEQ. The CDR3 reads CASSPTSGDNYEQYF. As DNA, the CDR3 is TGTGCCAGCAGCCCGACTAGCGGGGATAATTACGAGCAGTACTTC.

The rearrangement links TRBV2 to TRBJ2-5; no clear D. This CDR3 is built from 11 residues. Germline CDR1 and CDR2: SNHLY and FYNNEI. Trimming took 3 bases from V and 13 from J, leaving 12 bases between them. The CDR3 nucleotides are TGTGCCAGCAGTGAGGGCGTCTCGGTGTACTTC. Its translation is CASSEGVSVYF.

This clone was counted only a few times. The chain employs TRBV15 and TRBJ1-2; the D gene is possibly TRBD1 (5 bases). The V end lost 0 bases, the J end lost 8 bases, and 19 bases lay between the germline ends. The CDR3 consists of 16 residues. The germline V gene encodes CDR1 LNHNV and CDR2 YYDKDF (reference sequence). The CDR3 spells CATSRDWKEGLYGYTF. The CDR3 nucleotides read TGTGCCACCAGCAGAGATTGGAAAGAGGGGCTTTACGGCTACACCTTC. The entire variable domain, with the rest obtained from reference TRBV15 and TRBJ1-2, is as follows: DAMVIQNPRYQVTQFGKPVTLSCSQTLNHNVMYWYQQKSSQAPKLLFHYYDKDFNNEADTPDNFQSRRPNTSFCFLDIRSPGLGDTAMYLCATSRDWKEGLYGYTFGSGTRLTVV.

This clone was observed a few times. The chain carries TRBV2 and TRBJ1-5; 7 nucleotides align to TRBD1. J gave up 5 bases and V 0 bases, and 4 bases lay outside the gene matches. From germline, CDR1 is SNHLY and CDR2 FYNNEI. The CDR3 extends over 15 amino acids. CDR3 sequence: CASSEAGQGDQPQHF. The CDR3, as DNA: TGTGCCAGCAGTGAAGCGGGGCAGGGGGATCAGCCCCAGCATTTT.

The sample holds a few counts of this clone. V gene TRBV6-6 combines with J gene TRBJ1-1; D unresolved. CDR3 length: 13 residues. V was cut by 2 bases and J by 1 base, with 5 bases left in between. From germline, CDR1 is MNHNY and CDR2 SVGAGI (reference sequence). CDR3 sequence reads: CASSYNRNTEAFF. CDR3 nucleotide sequence: TGTGCCAGCAGTTACAACAGGAACACTGAAGCTTTCTTT.

This clone was seen only a few times. The chain carries TRBV30 and TRBJ2-7; 7 bases align to TRBD1. This CDR3 has 16 residues. Germline CDR1 reads GTSNPN; CDR2 reads SVGIG (reference sequence). After removal of 2 bases from V and 5 bases from J, the junction contained 15 bases not matched to a gene. This chain's CDR3 is CAWSKNSGTAFHEQYF. The CDR3 DNA reads as TGTGCCTGGAGTAAGAACTCCGGGACAGCTTTCCACGAGCAGTACTTC.

This clone was recorded once. V is TRBV7-3 and J is TRBJ2-7, with D possibly called TRBD1 or TRBD2 (5 bases each). Per germline, CDR1 SGHTA and CDR2 FQGTGA. The CDR3 loop spans 16 amino acids. V was clipped by 4 bases and J by 4 bases, with 20 bases between them. CDR3 DNA sequence: TGTGCCAGCAGCTCAGGGCTAGGGTCCGGGGCTTACGAGCAGTACTTC. Its protein product is CASSSGLGSGAYEQYF.